The 24 T cell receptor beta chains listed next were all sequenced from one sample in a study of T cells in Graves' hyperthyroidism and ophthalmopathy (dated by TCRdb to the late 2010s). The library was generated by multiplex PCR. TCRdb records Illumina HiSeq 2000 as the sequencer. The TCR beta CDR3 regions were amplified from the RNA transcripts. The TCR CDR3 was subjected to a first round of RT-PCR using the HTBI primer set and the Qiagen OneStep RT-PCR kit. TCRdb reprocessing: public reads trimmed at Q25 with fastp, clones called with MiXCR, in-frame beta chains kept. Every CDR3 protein is listed once, alongside the most common genes and DNA of its rows. This sample has 130,000 or so distinct CDR3 sequences in its table, and roughly a fifth of those were observed once. The top ten clonotypes cover 60% to 80% of the sample. Sample: blood. These TCRs come from a woman aged 45-65 years with Graves' hyperthyroidism that later progressed to Graves' ophthalmopathy.

This clonotype was counted many times. The chain employs TRBV6-1 and TRBJ2-3, with D hard to call. CDR1 is MNHNS and CDR2 is SASEGT in the germline V gene. The CDR3 spans 13 residues. Trimming removed 6 bases from V and 0 bases from J, with 7 bases in between. The CDR3 sequence: CASRWDSTDTQYF. In nucleotides, the CDR3 is TGTGCCAGCAGGTGGGATAGCACAGATACGCAGTATTTT.

In its sample, this clonotype was seen many times. This chain joins TRBV27 and TRBJ1-2; tentative D call: TRBD1 (6 bases). The CDR3 is 13 amino acids. Per germline, CDR1 MNHEY and CDR2 SMNVEV (reference sequence). V lost 2 bases and J lost 8, with 12 bases in between. In DNA, the CDR3 is TGTGCCAGCAGTTTAGGGGGGGCCGGGGGCTACACCTTC. Its translation: CASSLGGAGGYTF.

This clonotype showed up many times. The chain couples TRBV6-1 to TRBJ1-6; 7 nucleotides match TRBD1. The CDR3 loop spans 13 amino acids. The V gene's germline CDR1 is MNHNS and CDR2 SASEGT. Trimming took 5 bases from V and 10 from J; bases not matched to a gene: 5. CDR3 nucleotide sequence: TGTGCCAGCAGTTCGACAGGGTCCTCACCCCTCCACTTT. Amino acids: CASSSTGSSPLHF.

This clonotype was seen ten or more times. Here the CDR3 reads CSASGTSGRALGETQYF. CDR3 in DNA: TGCAGTGCTTCCGGGACTAGCGGGAGGGCCTTGGGAGAGACCCAGTACTTC. V is TRBV20-1 and J is TRBJ2-5; TRBD2 matches 16 bases. Looked up from germline, CDR1 is DFQATT and CDR2 is SNEGSKA (reference sequence). The CDR3 sequence is 17 residues long. V trimming: 5 bases; J trimming: 4 bases; junction bases outside the gene matches: 10.

The table lists this clonotype with a few counts. V gene TRBV4-1 combines with J gene TRBJ2-3, with TRBD1 matching 8 bases. The CDR3 totals 14 residues. The V gene end was trimmed by 5 bases and the J gene end by 4 bases; junction bases not matched to a gene: 5. From germline, CDR1 is MGHRA and CDR2 YSYEKL. For the CDR3, the DNA is TGCGCCAGCAGCGGCGCAGGGGGCCCAGATACGCAGTATTTT. It translates to CASSGAGGPDTQYF.

The V and J genes are TRBV20-1 and TRBJ2-7, with D possibly being TRBD2 (6 bases). The CDR3 loop spans 13 amino acids. Germline loops: CDR1 DFQATT, CDR2 SNEGSKA (reference sequence). V gave up 1 base and J gave up 3 bases, with 10 bases separating them. CDR3 sequence (DNA): TGCAGTGCTAGAGGGGGGGAAGACTACGAGCAGTACGTC. It specifies CSARGGEDYEQYV.

In this sample, this clonotype turned up a few times. Since a much larger clone is just one base distant, this may be a read error. The genes are TRBV28 and TRBJ1-2; no firm D call. The CDR3 spans 13 residues. The germline V and J ends were trimmed by 8 bases and 2 bases, with 12 bases remaining between them. Germline values: CDR1 MDHEN, CDR2 SYDVKM. The CDR3: CASGRASNYGYTF. The CDR3 nucleotides are TGTGCCAGCGGAAGGGCCAGCAACTATGGCTACACCTTC.

The chain uses TRBV10-3 and TRBJ2-2; D tentatively fits TRBD1 or TRBD2 (5 bases each). The germline V gene has CDR1 ENHRY and CDR2 SYGVKD. Trimming stripped 10 bases from V and 0 bases from J, with 21 bases between. This CDR3 spans 17 amino acids. The CDR3 spells CATTLIAGTANTGELFF. CDR3 coding DNA: TGTGCCACAACTTTGATAGCCGGGACGGCGAACACCGGGGAGCTGTTTTTT.

In nucleotides, the CDR3 is TGCGCCAGCAGCGCTGATACAGGGGAGAACACTGAAGCTTTCTTT. This gives the protein CASSADTGENTEAFF. The chain employs TRBV5-1 and TRBJ1-1; 7 nucleotides line up with TRBD1. V lost 4 bases and J lost 1; bases outside the gene matches: 7. The CDR3 totals 15 residues. The germline V gene has CDR1 SGHRS and CDR2 YFSETQ.

This clonotype was counted a few times. The chain is built from TRBV19 and TRBJ1-1; D not certain. The ends were cut back, 9 bases at V and 5 bases at J, with 16 bases in the middle. Germline V gives CDR1 LNHDA, CDR2 SQIVND (reference sequence). The CDR3 is 13 amino acids. CDR3 DNA sequence: TGTGCCAGCCTCCCGAGAGCTTCAACTGAAGCTTTCTTT. Translated, it gives CASLPRASTEAFF. Filled out from reference TRBV19 and TRBJ1-1, the complete variable domain reads DGGITQSPKYLFRKEGQNVTLSCEQNLNHDAMYWYRQDPGQGLRLIYYSQIVNDFQKGDIAEGYSVSREKKESFPLTVTSAQKNPTAFYLCASLPRASTEAFFGQGTRLTVV.

Concerning this clonotype itself: At one of its ends the junction is not consistent with the germline gene, which may arise from a read error. This rearrangement joins TRBV6-4 to TRBJ1-1, with D unresolved. Germline V gene sequence: CDR1 MRHNA, CDR2 SNTAGT. The CDR3 has 17 amino acids. CDR3 region: CASSDAVVLPVNSEAFF. Written as DNA, the CDR3 is TGTGCCAGCAGCGACGCGGTCGTTCTACCTGTGAACAGTGAAGCTTTCTTT.

About this clonotype itself: A much bigger clone sits one base away, suggesting this may be a read error. This chain links TRBV5-6 with TRBJ2-7; TRBD2 might be the D (5 bases). The germline V gene encodes CDR1 SGHDT and CDR2 YYEEEE. This CDR3 is 14 amino acids long. CDR3 amino acids: CTSSFGRGSYEQYF. The CDR3 coding sequence is TGTACCAGCAGCTTCGGTCGGGGCTCCTACGAGCAGTACTTC.

Ten or more counts support this clonotype. The V and J genes are TRBV30 and TRBJ1-2; D gene uncertain. Germline CDR1 reads GTSNPN; CDR2 reads SVGIG (reference sequence). The CDR3 extends over 16 amino acids. The V and J ends lost 4 bases and 2 bases respectively, with 20 bases between them. This CDR3 reads CAWTSPPGGRNYGYTF. The CDR3 nucleotides read TGTGCCTGGACGAGTCCGCCTGGAGGGAGAAACTATGGCTACACCTTC.

A few counts support this clonotype. A much larger clone lies a single base off, so this may be a read error. The final CDR3 position lacks the conserved phenylalanine or tryptophan, pointing to a likely read error. The rearrangement joins TRBV18 to TRBJ2-7, with 9 nucleotides matching TRBD1. Losses at the gene ends were 0 bases for V and 7 bases for J; bases not matched to a gene: 7. The CDR3 consists of 15 residues. CDR1 is KGHSH and CDR2 is LQKENI in the germline V gene. The CDR3: CASSPPRTGAREQYL. CDR3 bases: TGTGCCAGCTCACCACCCCGGACAGGGGCTAGGGAGCAGTACCTC.

This clonotype was counted at least ten times. The V gene is TRBV28, the J gene TRBJ2-1; the D gene could be TRBD1 or TRBD2 (5 bases each). CDR3 length equals 15 residues. The germline gives CDR1 MDHEN, CDR2 SYDVKM. Trimming cost V 2 bases and J 5 bases, with 13 bases left between them. CDR3 protein: CASSLRGNRNNEQFF. The CDR3 region has the DNA TGTGCCAGCAGTTTACGGGGCAATAGAAACAATGAGCAGTTCTTC.

This clonotype was counted at least ten times. The chain has TRBV28 and TRBJ2-1, with 9 nucleotides matching TRBD1. The V and J ends lost 7 bases and 3 bases, in that order; junction bases with no gene match: 7. There are 15 residues in the CDR3. Germline assignment: CDR1 MDHEN and CDR2 SYDVKM. The CDR3 here is CASNMGTGNYNEQFF. As DNA, the CDR3 is TGTGCCAGCAATATGGGGACAGGGAACTACAATGAGCAGTTCTTC. Full variable domain (missing parts from reference TRBV28 and TRBJ2-1): DVKVTQSSRYLVKRTGEKVFLECVQDMDHENMFWYRQDPGLGLRLIYFSYDVKMKEKGDIPEGYSVSREKKERFSLILESASTNQTSMYLCASNMGTGNYNEQFFGPGTRLTVL.

The chain combines TRBV5-5 with TRBJ2-7; D remains unclear. Trimming removed 3 bases from V and 1 base from J, with 14 bases in between. Per germline, CDR1 SGHKS and CDR2 YYEKEE (reference sequence). This CDR3 spans 15 amino acids. The CDR3 DNA reads as TGTGCCAGCAGCTCTAACCCTCGGATTTCCTACGAGCAGTACTTC. Encoded protein: CASSSNPRISYEQYF.

This clonotype was recorded at least ten times. The rearrangement joins TRBV3-1 to TRBJ1-4; 10 bases map to TRBD1. The CDR3 is 16 amino acids. CDR1 LGHDT and CDR2 YNNKEL come from the germline V gene (reference sequence). Unmatched junction bases numbered 9, after V lost 4 bases and J lost 7 bases. CDR3 amino acids: CASSLTGTGVSEKLFF. The CDR3 nucleotides are TGTGCCAGCAGCCTAACCGGGACAGGGGTGTCTGAAAAACTGTTTTTT.

The chain recombines TRBV7-9 with TRBJ1-3; D ambiguous. The CDR3 is made up of 15 amino acids. Germline CDR1 reads SEHNR; CDR2 reads FQNEAQ (reference sequence). Deletions cut 1 base from V and 0 bases from J, with 7 bases between. The CDR3 sequence: CASSLESISGNTIYF. CDR3 bases: TGTGCCAGCAGCTTAGAGTCAATCTCTGGAAACACCATATATTTT.

This clonotype was seen at least ten times. This chain links TRBV7-2 with TRBJ2-7; 11 positions match TRBD1. The germline CDR1 and CDR2 sequences are SGHTA and FQGNSA. CDR3 size: 15 residues. The V and J ends lost 5 bases and 6 bases, in that order; junction bases with no gene match: 9. The CDR3 coding sequence is TGTGCCAGCAGCCTAATATGGACAGGGGGCGTCGAGCAGTACTTC. Amino acids: CASSLIWTGGVEQYF.

This chain connects TRBV6-1 to TRBJ2-7; 9 bases align to TRBD1. Germline V gene lookup returns CDR1 MNHNS and CDR2 SASEGT. CDR3 length equals 15 residues. The V segment lost 6 bases and the J segment 0 bases; nucleotides outside the gene matches: 6. The CDR3 bases are TGTGCCAGCAGAAAGGGACAGGGAAGCTCCTACGAGCAGTACTTC. It translates to CASRKGQGSSYEQYF.

The chain couples TRBV18 to TRBJ1-1, with 8 bases matching TRBD1. The ends lost 4 bases at V and 5 bases at J; junction bases unmatched: 6. The CDR3 has 14 amino acids. CDR1 is KGHSH and CDR2 is LQKENI in the germline V gene. The CDR3 here is CASSRLDRETEAFF. The CDR3, as DNA: TGTGCCAGCTCACGACTGGACAGGGAAACTGAAGCTTTCTTT.

This clonotype was seen repeatedly, ten times or more. This chain joins TRBV5-1 and TRBJ1-5; possible D gene TRBD1, 5 bases. Germline CDR1 is SGHRS and CDR2 is YFSETQ. The CDR3 runs 15 residues. V lost 0 bases and J lost 1, with 8 bases in between. The DNA for the CDR3 is TGCGCCAGCAGCTTGGGGCAGGGCAGCAATCAGCCCCAGCATTTT. Translation: CASSLGQGSNQPQHF.

This clonotype was detected a few times. CDR3 in amino acids: CASSYDGQNLGNEQFF. The DNA for the CDR3 is TGTGCCAGCAGTTATGACGGGCAGAACCTGGGAAATGAGCAGTTCTTC. The gene calls are TRBV6-2 or TRBV6-3 and TRBJ2-1; unclear D gene. CDR3 length: 16 amino acids. Germline CDR1 MNHEY, CDR2 SVGEGT. V was pared by 3 bases and J by 7 bases, with 19 bases between.